This T cell receptor (beta chain) was identified during a study of identical twins. About this clonotype itself: As yet, its antigen is unknown.

The CDR3 is 11 residues long. Trimming took 7 bases from V and 7 from J, leaving 8 bases between them. CDR1 SGDLS and CDR2 YYNGEE come from the germline V gene. TCRdb re-derived calls from the 5' RACE reads in MiXCR, one entry per CDR3 protein. This table has 1.5 million to 2 million distinct CDR3 sequences, about 31% appearing once. Whole-study findings and limits: Excess sharing between twins was weaker in beta out-of-frame sequences.

The chain employs TRBV9 and TRBJ2-2; D ambiguous. The TCR comes from a newborn girl in good health. Input material: cord blood. CDR3 amino acids: CASRPRGELFF. DNA of the CDR3: TGTGCCAGCCGGCCCCGCGGGGAGCTGTTTTTT. The whole variable domain, filled in from reference TRBV9 and TRBJ2-2, reads DSGVTQTPKHLITATGQRVTLRCSPRSGDLSVYWYQQSLDQGLQFLIQYYNGEERAKGNILERFSAQQFPDLHSELNLSSLELGDSALYFCASRPRGELFFGEGSRLTVL.